The following is a TCR beta chain sequence with its context. The data were taken from a study of Ad26.COV2.S vaccination and SARS-CoV-2 variants. Treatment: around 19 received Ad26.COV2.S at low or high dose, single or two shots; 5 received placebo; per-sample allocation not given. Samples came from day 63 after the first vaccine or placebo injection. Expression of Wuhan-strain SARS-CoV-2 spike came from the Ad26 vector that formed the vaccine. Produced via immunoSEQ multiplex PCR; TCRdb's table is partial and in-frame only. The profile covers 300,000 to 500,000 clones, with less than 90% appearing a single time and roughly 3% taken by the ten largest. From germline, CDR1 is MNHNY and CDR2 SVGAGI (reference sequence). The CDR3 has 15 amino acids. V trimming: 6 bases; J trimming: 5 bases; junction bases outside the gene matches: 7.

This sequence joins TRBV6-6 and TRBJ2-2, with TRBD1 matching over 9 bases. The specimen comprised peripheral blood, sampled in a trial of Ad26.COV2.S vaccine versus placebo. This TCR was sampled from a person between 18 and 59 years old who received the Ad26.COV2.S COVID-19 vaccine or a placebo. The CDR3 loop is CASSKTGGDTGELFF. The CDR3 DNA reads TGTGCCAGCAGCAAGACAGGGGGAGATACCGGGGAGCTGTTTTTT.